These 11 T cell receptor beta chains share one sample of origin, sequenced in a study of blood T cell repertoires in COVID-19. Sequenced by immunoSEQ multiplex PCR; TCRdb stores in-frame clones only, minus some. The data contain 50,000 to 80,000 clones, about 79% of them singletons. The sequencing input was peripheral blood. These receptors came from a woman in her fifties or sixties with acute or convalescent COVID-19.

The V and J genes are TRBV30 and TRBJ2-3; TRBD2 aligns across 9 bases. This CDR3 has 12 amino acids. V shed 7 bases and J 1 base; nucleotides not matched to a gene: 0. The V gene's germline CDR1 is GTSNPN and CDR2 SVGIG (reference sequence). The CDR3 reads CALAGGTDTQYF. Here the CDR3 DNA reads TGTGCCTTAGCGGGGGGCACAGATACGCAGTATTTT.

The J gene is TRBJ2-7, the V gene TRBV12-3 or TRBV12-4; no firm D call. The germline V and J ends were trimmed by 4 bases and 4 bases, with 2 bases remaining between them. The CDR3 has 10 amino acids. CDR3 sequence reads: CASSSYEQYF. In DNA, the CDR3 is TGTGCCAGCAGTTCGTACGAGCAGTACTTC.

This clone was counted a single time. The CDR3 here is CASSRAINNYGYTF. CDR3 coding DNA: TGTGCCAGTAGTCGCGCGATTAATAACTATGGCTACACCTTC. This rearrangement joins TRBV19 to TRBJ1-2; D is unresolved. Germline lookup yields CDR1 LNHDA and CDR2 SQIVND (reference sequence). V lost 5 bases and J lost 1, with 11 bases in between. The CDR3 totals 14 residues.

V is TRBV19 and J is TRBJ1-5; D remains unclear. Germline V gene lookup returns CDR1 LNHDA and CDR2 SQIVND (reference sequence). V was trimmed by 5 bases and J by 5 bases, leaving 10 bases between them. CDR3 length equals 13 residues. This CDR3 reads CASSVNADQPQHF. CDR3 nucleotides: TGTGCCAGTAGTGTAAACGCGGATCAGCCCCAGCATTTT.

This clone appeared a single time. This chain connects TRBV19 to TRBJ1-2, with 8 bases lining up with TRBD1. The germline V gene encodes CDR1 LNHDA and CDR2 SQIVND (reference sequence). The J segment lost 4 bases and the V segment lost 6 bases, leaving 10 bases of the junction unmatched. CDR3 size: 15 residues. Here the CDR3 DNA reads TGTGCCAGTAGAAGGACAGGGCGTGACGGCTATGGCTACACCTTC. Its translation: CASRRTGRDGYGYTF.

The V and J genes are TRBV12-3 or TRBV12-4 and TRBJ2-1; 7 positions agree with TRBD1. Trimming cost V 5 bases and J 4 bases; bases outside gene matches: 2. The length of the CDR3 is 13 residues. The CDR3, as DNA: TGTGCCAGCAGTGTACAGGGGTACAATGAGCAGTTCTTC. Translation gives CASSVQGYNEQFF.

V and J are TRBV29-1 and TRBJ2-7, with 10 positions matching TRBD2. The germline V gene encodes CDR1 SQVTM and CDR2 ANQGSEA. The CDR3 length is 13 residues. The junction had 2 bases not matched to a gene; V was cut back by 6 bases and J by 0 bases. The CDR3 protein is CSVQRGGSYEQYF. The CDR3 coding sequence is TGCAGCGTCCAGCGGGGGGGCTCCTACGAGCAGTACTTC.

The chain employs TRBV5-6 and TRBJ2-3; D unresolved. This CDR3 has 14 amino acids. Trimming took off 1 base at V and 4 bases at J, with 10 bases between the two ends. Per germline, CDR1 SGHDT and CDR2 YYEEEE. The CDR3 spells CASSLIGGADTQYF. The CDR3 DNA follows: TGTGCCAGCAGCTTGATAGGCGGTGCAGATACGCAGTATTTT.

This clone appeared a single time. This rearrangement joins TRBV28 to TRBJ1-2; D is uncertain. The CDR3 spans 12 residues. The V gene's germline CDR1 is MDHEN and CDR2 SYDVKM. Trimming took off 4 bases at V and 5 bases at J, with 8 bases between the two ends. CDR3 sequence reads: CASSWGEYGYTF. In DNA, the CDR3 is TGTGCCAGCAGTTGGGGAGAATATGGCTACACCTTC.

The chain uses TRBV11-2 and TRBJ1-6; TRBD1 matches at 8 bases. This CDR3 contains 16 residues. V lost 0 bases and J lost 10; bases outside the gene matches: 8. From germline, CDR1 is SGHAT and CDR2 FQNNGV. The CDR3 nucleotides are TGTGCCAGCAGCTTAGAATTTGACAGGGGAGGCTCACCCCTCCACTTT. It yields the protein CASSLEFDRGGSPLHF.

The gene calls are TRBV18 and TRBJ2-7, with D possibly being TRBD2 (7 bases). V lost 0 bases and J lost 5, with 14 bases in between. Germline V gene sequence: CDR1 KGHSH, CDR2 LQKENI. This CDR3 contains 15 residues. CDR3 sequence (DNA): TGTGCCAGCTCACCACCGAAGGGGGGGATCCACGAGCAGTACTTC. Translating it yields CASSPPKGGIHEQYF.